Listed below are T cell receptor beta chains from one sample, sequenced in a study of T cells in Graves' hyperthyroidism and ophthalmopathy. TCRdb re-derived calls from the multiplex PCR reads in MiXCR, one entry per CDR3 protein. The sample includes over 300,000 distinct CDR3 sequences, approximately 14% of them seen just once. The specimen was blood. These receptors came from a woman in her fifties or sixties with Graves' hyperthyroidism. Each CDR3 is given with its conserved first and last residue. A D gene is named only where the DNA matches it firmly. Not every row has a clone size; where given, it reads once, few, many or a size class.

J gene: TRBJ2-2
V gene: TRBV7-2
clone size: many
D gene: NA
CDR3 protein: CASSFLTGTTNTGELFF
CDR3 DNA: TGTGCCAGCAGCTTTTTAACCGGGACGACCAACACCGGGGAGCTGTTTTTT

J gene: TRBJ2-7
V gene: TRBV11-2
clone size: many
D gene: NA
CDR3 protein: CASSFSDSYEQYF
CDR3 DNA: TGTGCCAGCAGCTTTTCAGACTCCTACGAGCAGTACTTC

J gene: TRBJ2-1
V gene: TRBV4-2
clone size: many
D gene: TRBD2
CDR3 protein: CASSQDWTSGRQNEQFF
CDR3 DNA: TGTGCCAGCAGCCAAGATTGGACTAGCGGGAGACAGAATGAGCAGTTCTTC

J gene: TRBJ2-1
V gene: TRBV5-6
clone size: many
D gene: NA
CDR3 protein: CASSLMRGEQFF
CDR3 DNA: TGTGCCAGCAGCTTGATGCGTGGTGAGCAGTTCTTC

J gene: TRBJ1-5
V gene: TRBV27
clone size: many
D gene: NA
CDR3 protein: CASSLSGAGQPQHF
CDR3 DNA: TGTGCCAGCAGTTTATCGGGTGCTGGGCAGCCCCAGCATTTT

J gene: TRBJ2-1
V gene: TRBV3-1
clone size: many
D gene: NA
CDR3 protein: CASSPQLGGNEQFF
CDR3 DNA: TGTGCCAGCAGCCCCCAACTAGGGGGGAATGAGCAGTTCTTC

J gene: TRBJ2-1
V gene: TRBV3-1
clone size: many
D gene: TRBD2
CDR3 protein: CASSRSGAGGYNEQFF
CDR3 DNA: TGTGCCAGCAGCCGATCCGGGGCGGGGGGGTACAATGAGCAGTTCTTC

J gene: TRBJ2-1
V gene: TRBV6-2/TRBV6-3
clone size: many
D gene: NA
CDR3 protein: CASSSLSADAYNEQFF
CDR3 DNA: TGTGCCAGCAGTTCCTTATCTGCGGATGCCTACAATGAGCAGTTCTTC

J gene: TRBJ1-4
V gene: TRBV3-1
clone size: many
D gene: NA
CDR3 protein: CASSQGVLGRTNEKLFF
CDR3 DNA: TGTGCCAGCAGCCAAGGGGTACTAGGGAGAACTAATGAAAAACTGTTTTTT

J gene: TRBJ2-1
V gene: TRBV5-1
clone size: many
D gene: TRBD1
CDR3 protein: CASSRGQGSNEQFF
CDR3 DNA: TGCGCCAGCAGCCGCGGACAGGGTTCGAATGAGCAGTTCTTC

J gene: TRBJ2-5
V gene: TRBV11-2
clone size: once
D gene: TRBD2
CDR3 protein: CASSLRSTGTSGPQYF
CDR3 DNA: TGTGCCAGCAGCTTGAGGTCAACCGGGACTAGCGGGCCCCAGTACTTC

J gene: TRBJ1-1
V gene: TRBV19
clone size: NA
D gene: NA
CDR3 protein: CASSKFRTAPNAFF
CDR3 DNA: TGTGCCAGTAGTAAATTTCGGACAGCACCAAATGCTTTCTTT

J gene: TRBJ2-7
V gene: TRBV10-2
clone size: once
D gene: NA
CDR3 protein: CASKQGHEQYF
CDR3 DNA: TGCGCCAGCAAACAGGGTCACGAGCAGTACTTC

J gene: TRBJ2-6
V gene: TRBV20-1
clone size: NA
D gene: TRBD1
CDR3 protein: CSAPSRDRASSGANVLTF
CDR3 DNA: TGCAGTGCTCCCAGTCGGGACAGGGCCTCCTCTGGGGCCAACGTCCTGACTTTC

J gene: TRBJ2-5
V gene: TRBV6-1
clone size: many
D gene: TRBD2
CDR3 protein: CASSSPIVSGRGTQYF
CDR3 DNA: TGTGCCAGCAGTTCCCCAATCGTTAGCGGGAGAGGGACCCAGTACTTC

J gene: TRBJ2-7
V gene: TRBV27
clone size: few
D gene: TRBD2
CDR3 protein: CASKAGLVYEQYF
CDR3 DNA: TGTGCCAGCAAGGCGGGACTAGTTTACGAGCAGTACTTC

J gene: TRBJ1-1
V gene: TRBV19
clone size: NA
D gene: NA
CDR3 protein: CASSLHPEAFF
CDR3 DNA: TGTGCCAGTAGTCTCCATCCCGAAGCTTTCTTT

J gene: TRBJ1-6
V gene: TRBV24-1
clone size: few
D gene: NA
CDR3 protein: CATSATGYSPLHF
CDR3 DNA: TGTGCCACCAGTGCTACGGGGTATTCACCCCTCCACTTT

J gene: TRBJ2-3
V gene: TRBV9
clone size: many
D gene: NA
CDR3 protein: CASSVGGPATDTQYF
CDR3 DNA: TGTGCCAGCAGCGTTGGAGGGCCGGCGACAGATACGCAGTATTTT

J gene: TRBJ2-7
V gene: TRBV5-1
clone size: few
D gene: TRBD2
CDR3 protein: CASSFGVAGVNYEQYF
CDR3 DNA: TGCGCCAGCAGCTTTGGGGTAGCGGGAGTTAACTACGAGCAGTACTTC

J gene: TRBJ2-1
V gene: TRBV7-9
clone size: few
D gene: TRBD1
CDR3 protein: CASSSTGQGTYNEQFF
CDR3 DNA: TGTGCCAGCAGTAGTACGGGACAGGGAACCTACAATGAGCAGTTCTTC

J gene: TRBJ2-3
V gene: TRBV11-1
clone size: many
D gene: TRBD2
CDR3 protein: CASRHREGHRDTQYF
CDR3 DNA: TGTGCCAGCAGACATCGGGAGGGCCATAGGGATACGCAGTATTTT

J gene: TRBJ2-3
V gene: TRBV5-1
clone size: many
D gene: TRBD2
CDR3 protein: CASSGGVAGRTDTQYF
CDR3 DNA: TGCGCCAGCAGCGGGGGAGTAGCGGGGCGCACAGATACGCAGTATTTT

J gene: TRBJ2-3
V gene: TRBV4-2
clone size: NA
D gene: NA
CDR3 protein: CASSQVTSDTQYF
CDR3 DNA: TGTGCCAGCAGCCAAGTCACTTCAGATACGCAGTATTTT

J gene: TRBJ2-7
V gene: TRBV2
clone size: many
D gene: NA
CDR3 protein: CASFRHYEQYF
CDR3 DNA: TGTGCCTCGTTCCGCCATTACGAGCAGTACTTC

J gene: TRBJ2-2
V gene: TRBV5-1
clone size: NA
D gene: TRBD2
CDR3 protein: CASSLAPLAGGSGELVF
CDR3 DNA: TGCGCCAGCAGCTTGGCCCCGCTAGCGGGAGGATCCGGGGAGCTGGTTTTT

J gene: TRBJ1-2
V gene: TRBV20-1
clone size: few
D gene: NA
CDR3 protein: CSARDIRENYGYTF
CDR3 DNA: TGCAGTGCTAGAGATATCCGGGAGAACTATGGCTACACCTTC

J gene: TRBJ2-3
V gene: TRBV12-5
clone size: once
D gene: NA
CDR3 protein: CASGPAVSGHTQYF
CDR3 DNA: TGTGCTAGTGGTCCGGCTGTTAGCGGACATACGCAGTATTTT

J gene: TRBJ2-1
V gene: TRBV5-1
clone size: many
D gene: TRBD2
CDR3 protein: CASSLDLRGGRALSYNEQFF
CDR3 DNA: TGCGCCAGCAGCTTGGACCTGAGGGGCGGGAGGGCCCTCTCCTACAATGAGCAGTTCTTC

J gene: TRBJ1-2
V gene: TRBV3-1
clone size: NA
D gene: NA
CDR3 protein: CASSPSGAGDGYTF
CDR3 DNA: TGTGCCAGCAGCCCCTCGGGGGCAGGGGATGGCTACACCTTC

J gene: TRBJ1-5
V gene: TRBV6-6
clone size: many
D gene: TRBD1
CDR3 protein: CASSYSGTGGYGSNQPQHF
CDR3 DNA: TGTGCCAGCAGTTACTCCGGGACAGGGGGCTATGGAAGCAATCAGCCCCAGCATTTT

J gene: TRBJ1-2
V gene: TRBV6-1
clone size: many
D gene: NA
CDR3 protein: CASSAMTEPFYGYTF
CDR3 DNA: TGTGCCAGCAGTGCTATGACGGAACCGTTCTATGGCTACACCTTC

J gene: TRBJ2-5
V gene: TRBV12-3/TRBV12-4
clone size: NA
D gene: TRBD2
CDR3 protein: CASSFAGGRGETQYF
CDR3 DNA: TGTGCCAGCAGTTTCGCGGGAGGGAGAGGAGAGACCCAGTACTTC

J gene: TRBJ2-1
V gene: TRBV20-1
clone size: many
D gene: NA
CDR3 protein: CSARDPQERVDEQFF
CDR3 DNA: TGCAGTGCTAGAGATCCTCAGGAAAGGGTCGATGAGCAGTTCTTC

J gene: TRBJ2-2
V gene: TRBV2
clone size: many
D gene: TRBD1
CDR3 protein: CASSKDRAGTGELFF
CDR3 DNA: TGTGCCAGCAGTAAAGACAGGGCGGGCACCGGGGAGCTGTTTTTT

J gene: TRBJ1-3
V gene: TRBV2
clone size: many
D gene: NA
CDR3 protein: CASSESTGPGNTIYF
CDR3 DNA: TGTGCCAGCAGCGAGTCGACAGGCCCTGGAAACACCATATATTTT

J gene: TRBJ1-2
V gene: TRBV19
clone size: NA
D gene: TRBD1
CDR3 protein: CASSTRDRGWYGYTF
CDR3 DNA: TGTGCCAGTAGTACACGGGACAGGGGATGGTATGGCTACACCTTC

J gene: TRBJ1-6
V gene: TRBV6-1
clone size: few
D gene: TRBD1
CDR3 protein: CASRGQGARGSPLHF
CDR3 DNA: TGTGCCAGCAGAGGACAGGGGGCGAGGGGCTCACCCCTCCACTTT